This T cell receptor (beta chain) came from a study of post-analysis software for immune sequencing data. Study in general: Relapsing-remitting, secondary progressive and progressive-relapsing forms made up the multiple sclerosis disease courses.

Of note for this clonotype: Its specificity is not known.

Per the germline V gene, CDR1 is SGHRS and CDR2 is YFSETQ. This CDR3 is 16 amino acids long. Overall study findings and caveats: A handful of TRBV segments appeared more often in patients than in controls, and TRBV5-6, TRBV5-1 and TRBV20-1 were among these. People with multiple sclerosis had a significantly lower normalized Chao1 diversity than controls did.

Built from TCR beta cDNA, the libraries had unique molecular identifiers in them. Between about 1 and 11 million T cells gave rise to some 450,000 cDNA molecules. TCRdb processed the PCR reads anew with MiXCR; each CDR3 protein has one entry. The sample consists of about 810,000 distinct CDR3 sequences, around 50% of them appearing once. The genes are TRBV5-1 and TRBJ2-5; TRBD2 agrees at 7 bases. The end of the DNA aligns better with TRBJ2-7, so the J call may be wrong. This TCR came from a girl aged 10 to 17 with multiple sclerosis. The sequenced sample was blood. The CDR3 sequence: CASSLVAGEGTDEQYF. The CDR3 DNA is TGCGCCAGCAGCTTGGTGGCGGGAGAAGGGACGGACGAGCAGTACTTC.